This TCR beta chain is drawn from a study of beta chain features in type 1 diabetes. Study conclusions and caveats: For patients, the naive, central memory and Treg TCRB repertoires appeared more alike than for healthy donors. Insertion counts at VDJ junctions were lower in type 1 diabetes patients, who also showed more deletions there.

The investigators reverse transcribed all of the isolated RNA, so they sequenced expressed TCRB transcripts. Data came from immunoSEQ multiplex PCR; TCRdb stores just in-frame clones and leaves some out. The table has 250,000 or so clones, around 65% seen once. Germline V lookup: CDR1 GTSNPN, CDR2 SVGIG (reference sequence). V lost 3 bases and J lost 2, with 14 bases in between. This CDR3 contains 16 residues. Donors contributed one heparinised blood draw apiece, averaging about 120 mL. Sorted populations were all over 95% pure. Turning to this clone: The antigen is undetermined.

The clonotype originates from a man aged 30 to 39 in good health. What was sequenced was naive CD4+ T cells from blood. The J gene is TRBJ2-6, the V gene TRBV30; D call uncertain. The CDR3 bases are TGTGCCTGGAGCCCTCTATACAGCACTGGGGCCAACGTCCTGACTTTC. This sequence encodes CAWSPLYSTGANVLTF.